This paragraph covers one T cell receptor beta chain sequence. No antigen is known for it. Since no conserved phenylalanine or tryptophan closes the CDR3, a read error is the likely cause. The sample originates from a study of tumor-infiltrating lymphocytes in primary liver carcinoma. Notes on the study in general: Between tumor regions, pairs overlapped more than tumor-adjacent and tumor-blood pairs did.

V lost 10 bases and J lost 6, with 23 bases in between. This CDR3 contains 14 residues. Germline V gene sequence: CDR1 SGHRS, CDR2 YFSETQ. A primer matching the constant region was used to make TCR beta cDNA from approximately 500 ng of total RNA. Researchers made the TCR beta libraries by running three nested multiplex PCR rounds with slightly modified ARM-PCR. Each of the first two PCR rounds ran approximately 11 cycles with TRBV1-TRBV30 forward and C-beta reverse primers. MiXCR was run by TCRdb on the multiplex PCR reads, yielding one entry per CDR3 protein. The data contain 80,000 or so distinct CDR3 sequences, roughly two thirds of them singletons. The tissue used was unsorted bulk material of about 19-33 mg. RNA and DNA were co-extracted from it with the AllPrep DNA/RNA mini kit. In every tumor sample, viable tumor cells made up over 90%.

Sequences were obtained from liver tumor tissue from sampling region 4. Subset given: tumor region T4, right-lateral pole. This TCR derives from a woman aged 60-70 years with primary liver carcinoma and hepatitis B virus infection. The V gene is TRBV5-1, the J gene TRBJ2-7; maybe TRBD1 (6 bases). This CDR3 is CAGNLVRGAGEQYY. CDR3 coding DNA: TGCGCCGGCAACTTGGTCAGGGGAGCTGGCGAGCAGTACTAC.